The 7 T cell receptor beta chains given below trace back to one sample, sequenced in a study of blood T cell repertoires in COVID-19. Clones were read by immunoSEQ multiplex PCR, and TCRdb kept only the in-frame ones, dropping some. This sample has around 310,000 clones, with nearly 90% found just once. Input material: PBMCs or T cells enriched from blood (not recorded which). These receptors were taken from a woman in her 30s who had recovered from COVID-19.

The gene calls are TRBV6-4 and TRBJ2-6; no firm D call. V was clipped by 6 bases and J by 0 bases, with 9 bases between them. This CDR3 is built from 15 residues. CDR1 and CDR2 from the germline V gene are MRHNA and SNTAGT. The CDR3 DNA is TGTGCCAGCAGCCTCCAGGTCTCTGGGGCCAACGTCCTGACTTTC. Translated: CASSLQVSGANVLTF.

Only one count was recorded for this clone. The chain couples TRBV7-2 to TRBJ2-7, with 12 bases lining up with TRBD1. Trimming removed 4 bases from V and 4 bases from J; junction bases left unmatched: 2. The V gene's germline CDR1 is SGHTA and CDR2 FQGNSA. This CDR3 has 14 residues. As DNA, the CDR3 is TGTGCCAGCAGCTGGGACAGGGGGCGATACGAGCAGTACTTC. The encoded protein is CASSWDRGRYEQYF.

The chain couples TRBV4-1 to TRBJ2-1; 7 nucleotides align to TRBD2. Germline assignment: CDR1 MGHRA and CDR2 YSYEKL. CDR3 length equals 17 residues. With 2 bases clipped from V and 5 bases from J, the junction kept 12 bases outside the gene matches. This CDR3 is CASSQPNLAERHNEQFF. CDR3 sequence (DNA): TGCGCCAGCAGCCAACCCAACCTAGCGGAAAGACACAATGAGCAGTTCTTC.

The chain joins TRBV10-3 to TRBJ2-1; 7 bases line up with TRBD1. V lost 8 bases and J lost 3; bases outside the gene matches: 10. The CDR3 loop spans 15 amino acids. Germline assignment: CDR1 ENHRY and CDR2 SYGVKD. The CDR3 region is CAIQVTGDSYNEQFF. The CDR3 nucleotides are TGTGCCATCCAGGTGACCGGGGACAGCTACAATGAGCAGTTCTTC.

Turning to this clone: Within the sample, other DNA sequences also encode this same CDR3. The chain is built from TRBV30 and TRBJ2-7; TRBD1 aligns across 11 bases. J lost 6 bases, V lost 4 bases, and 5 bases had no gene match. Germline V CDR1 and CDR2: GTSNPN, SVGIG (reference sequence). The CDR3 totals 13 residues. CDR3 DNA: TGTGCCTGGACCGGACAGGGGGCCCGCGAGCAGTACTTC. As protein: CAWTGQGAREQYF.

CDR3 sequence (DNA): TGTGCCAGCAGCTTGCAGGCCCTAATCCAAGAGACCCAGTACTTC. This translates into CASSLQALIQETQYF. The chain uses TRBV5-6 and TRBJ2-5; no reliable D call. V shed 1 base and J shed 1 base, with 11 bases lying between them. CDR1 is SGHDT and CDR2 is YYEEEE in the germline V gene. CDR3 length: 15 amino acids.

CDR3: CASSPPGLRGWGGPNNEQFF. CDR3 in DNA: TGTGCCAGCAGCCCACCGGGACTCCGAGGGTGGGGCGGACCGAACAATGAGCAGTTCTTC. J is TRBJ2-1 and V is TRBV13, with a tentative D call TRBD2 (6 bases). The CDR3 loop spans 20 amino acids. Trimming left V 5 bases short and J 5 bases short, with 31 bases between. Looked up from germline, CDR1 is PRHDT and CDR2 is FYEKMQ (reference sequence).